A single T cell receptor (beta chain) is shown here with its context. The data are from a study of blood T cell repertoires in COVID-19. Overall study context: The samples span acute and convalescent COVID-19 from the United States, Italy and Spain. PBMCs, B-cell-depleted T cells, or T cells were the source of the cDNA or gDNA that made up the material.

CDR1 SQVTM and CDR2 ANQGSEA come from the germline V gene. This CDR3 is 13 amino acids long. Trimming cost V 8 bases and J 7 bases; bases outside gene matches: 10. While infection was still active, Seattle patients were enrolled and then followed longitudinally. As handled by the study authors: Estimates of nucleated cell counts were drawn from the amplification of reference gene primers. The repertoire was sequenced with immunoSEQ multiplex PCR; TCRdb's copy has only in-frame clones and lacks some. Clone size and V and J calls were adopted from that table, with D and trimming inferred from the DNA. The sample has 170,000 or so clones, approximately 90% seen once.

Sequenced material: peripheral blood. This chain uses TRBV29-1 with TRBJ2-7; 11 positions match TRBD1. This TCR came from a woman aged 70 to 79 with COVID-19, enrolled during active disease. The CDR3 protein is CSTGGTGGAEQYF. The CDR3 DNA reads TGCAGCACAGGAGGGACAGGGGGGGCAGAGCAGTACTTC.